The 9 T cell receptor beta chains below come from one sample, sequenced in a study of T cell responses to AZD1222 COVID-19 vaccine. The repertoire was sequenced with immunoSEQ multiplex PCR; TCRdb's copy has only in-frame clones and lacks some. Here the sample spans about 70,000 clones, 90% being singletons. This sample comprised peripheral blood, obtained 28 days after the second AZD1222 dose. These receptor sequences come from an adult who received the AZD1222 COVID-19 vaccine.

This clone appeared once. The chain recombines TRBV27 with TRBJ1-5, with 7 nucleotides matching TRBD1. Germline CDR1 is MNHEY and CDR2 is SMNVEV (reference sequence). After removal of 6 bases from V and 1 base from J, the junction contained 6 bases not matched to a gene. The CDR3 is 15 amino acids. CDR3 in amino acids: CASSLTGVSNQPQHF. CDR3 bases: TGTGCCAGCAGCCTTACAGGGGTGAGCAATCAGCCCCAGCATTTT.

The V gene is TRBV12-3 or TRBV12-4, the J gene TRBJ2-7; D gene unclear. Trimming cost V 8 bases and J 7 bases, with 18 bases left between them. The CDR3 is 13 residues long. CDR3 sequence (DNA): TGTGCCAGCTCTGACTTGAACTTGAGGGAGCAGTACTTC. This sequence encodes CASSDLNLREQYF.

This clone came up a few times. This sequence joins TRBV29-1 and TRBJ2-1; TRBD2 aligns across 9 bases. With 8 bases clipped from V and 4 bases from J, the junction kept 9 bases outside the gene matches. Germline lookup yields CDR1 SQVTM and CDR2 ANQGSEA. The CDR3 runs to 14 residues. DNA for the CDR3: TGCAGCTCTCGAGGCGCGGGGGGGTACAATGAGCAGTTCTTC. Residues: CSSRGAGGYNEQFF.

This clone was counted a few times. This rearrangement joins TRBV7-6 to TRBJ2-2; 7 bases are a match to TRBD1. Germline-derived CDR1 and CDR2 are SGHVS and FNYEAQ. This CDR3 comprises 14 residues. V shed 5 bases and J 7 bases; nucleotides not matched to a gene: 7. The CDR3 coding sequence is TGTGCCAGCAGCCCCTCACAGGGGATCGGGGAGCTGTTTTTT. This encodes CASSPSQGIGELFF.

The chain combines TRBV4-2 with TRBJ2-5; TRBD2 aligns across 10 bases. This CDR3 region has 16 residues. Germline assignment: CDR1 LGHNA and CDR2 YNFKEQ. V dropped 3 bases and J dropped 4; count of bases not matched to a gene: 8. This CDR3 reads CASSQERGGGGETQYF. The DNA for the CDR3 is TGTGCCAGCAGCCAGGAGCGGGGGGGCGGAGGAGAGACCCAGTACTTC.

This sequence joins TRBV11-3 and TRBJ1-1; perhaps TRBD1 as D (5 bases). Germline V gene lookup returns CDR1 SGHNT and CDR2 YENEEA. Trimming shortened V by 3 bases and J by 1 base, and 6 bases separated the two germline ends. The CDR3 extends over 13 amino acids. CDR3 in DNA: TGTGCCAGCAGCTTTCAGGGGAACACTGAAGCTTTCTTT. It specifies CASSFQGNTEAFF.

This clone was seen more than once but under ten times. Other nucleotide sequences in the sample specify the same CDR3. The CDR3, as DNA: TGTGCCACCAGCAGAGATCGAGGGCGCGAGCAGTACTTC. Its translation: CATSRDRGREQYF. This chain links TRBV15 with TRBJ2-7; D is possibly TRBD2 (5 bases). V gave up 0 bases and J gave up 6 bases, with 9 bases separating them. Germline V gene data show CDR1 as LNHNV and CDR2 as YYDKDF (reference sequence). The CDR3 runs to 13 residues.

The chain has TRBV5-5 and TRBJ2-5; possible D gene TRBD1, 7 bases. The germline gives CDR1 SGHKS, CDR2 YYEKEE (reference sequence). Trimming removed 0 bases at V and 4 bases at J, with 16 bases between. The CDR3 has 16 residues. Here the CDR3 DNA reads TGTGCCAGCAGCTTGGCCCTGGTCCAGGGGGGAGAGACCCAGTACTTC. It specifies CASSLALVQGGETQYF.

The chain combines TRBV28 with TRBJ2-7; the D gene is possibly TRBD2 (6 bases). V was pared by 6 bases and J by 4 bases, with 19 bases between. Germline CDR1 MDHEN, CDR2 SYDVKM. The CDR3 length is 15 residues. This CDR3 reads CASRSPRDAKYEQYF. CDR3 sequence (DNA): TGTGCCAGCAGATCCCCGCGGGACGCGAAGTACGAGCAGTACTTC.